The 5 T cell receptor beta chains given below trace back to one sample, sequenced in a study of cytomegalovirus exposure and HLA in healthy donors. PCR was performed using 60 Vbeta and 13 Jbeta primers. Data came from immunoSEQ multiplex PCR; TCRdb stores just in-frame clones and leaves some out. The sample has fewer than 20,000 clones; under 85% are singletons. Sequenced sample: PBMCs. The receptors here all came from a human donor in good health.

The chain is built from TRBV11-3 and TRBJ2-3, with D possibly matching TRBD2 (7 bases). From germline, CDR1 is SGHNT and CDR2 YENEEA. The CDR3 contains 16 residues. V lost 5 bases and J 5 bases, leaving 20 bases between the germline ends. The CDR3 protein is CASSLSLGGGGDTQYF. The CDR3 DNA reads TGTGCCAGCAGCCTAAGCCTAGGCGGGGGCGGAGATACGCAGTATTTT.

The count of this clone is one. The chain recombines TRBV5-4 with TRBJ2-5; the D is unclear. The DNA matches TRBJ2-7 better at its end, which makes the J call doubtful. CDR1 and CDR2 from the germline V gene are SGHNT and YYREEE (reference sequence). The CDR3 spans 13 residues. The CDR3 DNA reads TGTGCCAGCAGCTTGCCTAGCTCCTACGAGCAGTACTTC. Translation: CASSLPSSYEQYF.

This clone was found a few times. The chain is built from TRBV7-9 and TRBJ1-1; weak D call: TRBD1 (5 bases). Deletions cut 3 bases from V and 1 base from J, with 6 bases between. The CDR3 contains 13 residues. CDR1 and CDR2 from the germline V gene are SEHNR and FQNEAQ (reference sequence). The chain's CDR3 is CASSLDTNTEAFF. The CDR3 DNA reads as TGTGCCAGCAGCTTGGACACGAACACTGAAGCTTTCTTT.

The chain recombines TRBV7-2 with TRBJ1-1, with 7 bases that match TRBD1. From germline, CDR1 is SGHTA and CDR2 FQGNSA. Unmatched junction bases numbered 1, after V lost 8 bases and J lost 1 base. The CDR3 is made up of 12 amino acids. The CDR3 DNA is TGTGCCAGCCGACAGGGGAACACTGAAGCTTTCTTT. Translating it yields CASRQGNTEAFF.

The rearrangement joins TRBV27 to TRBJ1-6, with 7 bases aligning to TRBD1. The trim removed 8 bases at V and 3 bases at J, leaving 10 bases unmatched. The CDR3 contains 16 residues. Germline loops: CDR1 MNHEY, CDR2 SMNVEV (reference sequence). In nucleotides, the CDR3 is TGTGCCAGCGCCGCAAGGGACAGACTCTATAATTCACCCCTCCACTTT. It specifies CASAARDRLYNSPLHF.